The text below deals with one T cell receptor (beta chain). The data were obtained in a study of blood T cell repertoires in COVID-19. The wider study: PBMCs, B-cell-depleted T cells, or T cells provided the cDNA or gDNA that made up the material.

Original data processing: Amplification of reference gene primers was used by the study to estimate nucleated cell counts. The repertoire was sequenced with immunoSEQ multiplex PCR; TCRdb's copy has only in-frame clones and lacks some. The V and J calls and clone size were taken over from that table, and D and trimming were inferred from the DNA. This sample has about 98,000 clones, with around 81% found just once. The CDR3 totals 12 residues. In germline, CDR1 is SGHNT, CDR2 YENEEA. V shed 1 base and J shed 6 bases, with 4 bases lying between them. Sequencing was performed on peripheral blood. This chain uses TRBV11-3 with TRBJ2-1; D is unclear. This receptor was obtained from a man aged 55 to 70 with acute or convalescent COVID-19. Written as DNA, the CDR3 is TGTGCCAGCAGCTTAGTCCTCAATGAGCAGTTCTTC. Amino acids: CASSLVLNEQFF.